This is a list of T cell receptor beta chains from one sample in a study of blood T cell repertoires in COVID-19. The repertoire was sequenced with immunoSEQ multiplex PCR; TCRdb's copy has only in-frame clones and lacks some. This table has roughly 63,000 clones, roughly 89% appearing once. Sequenced material: peripheral blood. The receptors originated from a man between 45 and 60 years old with active COVID-19. Each CDR3 is given with its conserved first and last residue. The order of the fields is J gene, V gene, clone size, D gene, CDR3 protein, CDR3 DNA. D genes are given only for firm matches. The size field is filled for only some rows; it gives once, few, many or a size class.

TRBJ1-6	TRBV2	-	-	CASTRAGNGALHF	TGTGCCAGCACCAGAGCAGGGAATGGGGCCCTCCACTTT
TRBJ2-7	TRBV6-5	-	TRBD1	CASSYWDRDYEQYF	TGTGCCAGCAGTTACTGGGACAGGGACTACGAGCAGTACTTC
TRBJ2-3	TRBV2	-	TRBD2	CASRLAGGPGTDTQYF	TGTGCCAGCAGACTAGCGGGGGGGCCGGGCACAGATACGCAGTATTTT
TRBJ2-7	TRBV12-3/TRBV12-4	-	-	CASSSSYEQYF	TGTGCCAGCAGTTCGTCGTACGAGCAGTACTTC
TRBJ2-2	TRBV4-2	-	-	CASSQGGLEGDTGELFF	TGTGCCAGCAGCCAAGGGGGTCTAGAAGGGGACACCGGGGAGCTGTTTTTT
TRBJ2-5	TRBV2	-	TRBD2	CASRAWTSGTETQYF	TGTGCCAGCAGAGCTTGGACTAGCGGGACAGAGACCCAGTACTTC
TRBJ2-1	TRBV10-3	once	TRBD2	CAIRNPSAGPSSYNEQFF	TGTGCCATCAGGAACCCCTCAGCGGGGCCGAGCTCCTACAATGAGCAGTTCTTC
TRBJ2-2	TRBV19	-	-	CASSIPGKAGELFF	TGTGCCAGTAGTATCCCAGGGAAGGCCGGGGAGCTGTTTTTT
TRBJ2-7	TRBV24-1	once	-	CAPPPPSGEQYF	TGTGCCCCTCCCCCCCCCAGTGGCGAGCAGTACTTC
TRBJ2-5	TRBV27	-	TRBD1	CASGQYRGVGETQYF	TGTGCCAGCGGGCAATACAGGGGGGTCGGGGAGACCCAGTACTTC
TRBJ2-1	TRBV7-2	-	-	CASSLGPGGRVMFF	TGTGCCAGCAGCTTAGGTCCGGGGGGCCGGGTAATGTTCTTC
TRBJ2-7	TRBV18	once	TRBD1	CASSRTTGGRYEQYF	TGTGCCAGCTCACGGACGACAGGGGGCCGCTACGAGCAGTACTTC
TRBJ1-1	TRBV9	-	-	CASSVVAASNTEAFF	TGTGCCAGCAGCGTAGTGGCGGCATCCAACACTGAAGCTTTCTTT
TRBJ2-2	TRBV19	-	TRBD1	CASRDRFSNTGELFF	TGTGCCAGTCGGGACAGATTTTCGAACACCGGGGAGCTGTTTTTT
TRBJ1-1	TRBV9	-	-	CASSPQPNTEAFF	TGTGCCAGCAGCCCACAGCCGAACACTGAAGCTTTCTTT
TRBJ1-3	TRBV6-2/TRBV6-3	-	-	CASSQAYGNTIYF	TGTGCCAGCAGTCAGGCTTACGGAAACACCATATATTTT
TRBJ1-1	TRBV11-2	-	-	CASSLPVNTEAFF	TGTGCCAGCAGCTTGCCGGTGAACACTGAAGCTTTCTTT
TRBJ2-5	TRBV5-1	-	-	CASSLEAASPQYF	TGCGCCAGCAGCTTGGAGGCGGCCTCACCCCAGTACTTC
TRBJ1-1	TRBV4-1	-	-	CASSQVVYLNTEAFF	TGCGCCAGCAGCCAAGTAGTGTACTTGAACACTGAAGCTTTCTTT
TRBJ1-5	TRBV5-5	-	-	CASSPYLLSNQPQHF	TGTGCCAGCAGCCCTTACCTCCTAAGCAATCAGCCCCAGCATTTT
TRBJ2-4	TRBV5-4	-	TRBD2	CASSSPGGGKNIQYF	TGTGCCAGCAGCTCCCCGGGGGGGGGCAAAAACATTCAGTACTTC
TRBJ2-1	TRBV6-1	once	TRBD2	CASSGRGGFSGYEQFF	TGTGCCAGCAGTGGGCGGGGGGGCTTCTCTGGATATGAGCAGTTCTTC
TRBJ2-7	TRBV5-1	-	TRBD1	CASSLVSLRTGALKQYF	TGCGCCAGCAGCTTGGTTTCTCTTCGGACAGGGGCCCTGAAGCAGTACTTC
TRBJ1-1	TRBV29-1	-	-	CSVEERGIYTEAFF	TGCAGCGTTGAAGAGAGGGGGATCTACACTGAAGCTTTCTTT
TRBJ2-7	TRBV9	-	-	CASSPTGSYEQYF	TGTGCCAGCAGCCCAACAGGGTCCTACGAGCAGTACTTC
TRBJ2-1	TRBV19	-	TRBD1	CATDRGHGNEQFF	TGTGCCACAGACAGGGGGCATGGCAATGAGCAGTTCTTC
TRBJ1-1	TRBV5-1	-	TRBD1	CASSTRDRANTEAFF	TGCGCCAGCAGCACCCGGGACAGAGCGAACACTGAAGCTTTCTTT
TRBJ2-3	TRBV7-2	-	TRBD2	CASSFSGGAGADTQYF	TGTGCCAGCAGCTTTAGCGGGGGGGCCGGGGCAGATACGCAGTATTTT
TRBJ2-1	TRBV7-8	-	-	CASRETVSVNEQFF	TGTGCCAGCAGGGAGACAGTCTCGGTGAATGAGCAGTTCTTC
TRBJ2-1	TRBV3-1/TRBV3-2	-	-	CASSLTGDNEQFF	TGTGCCAGCAGCTTGACCGGGGACAATGAGCAGTTCTTC
TRBJ1-2	TRBV19	-	-	CASSTGFHYGYTF	TGTGCCAGTAGTACGGGGTTCCACTATGGCTACACCTTC
TRBJ1-2	TRBV6-5	few	-	CASSDGGEGYTF	TGTGCCAGCAGCGACGGTGGAGAAGGCTACACCTTC
TRBJ1-1	TRBV4-1	-	-	CASSQIFRGSTEAFF	TGCGCCAGCAGCCAAATTTTCCGGGGTTCCACTGAAGCTTTCTTT
TRBJ1-5	TRBV5-6	-	TRBD1	CASSFGTGYSNQPQHF	TGTGCCAGCAGCTTCGGGACAGGGTATAGCAATCAGCCCCAGCATTTT
TRBJ1-1	TRBV14	-	TRBD1	CASSQSPGTGSNTEAFF	TGTGCCAGCAGCCAAAGTCCCGGGACAGGTTCGAACACTGAAGCTTTCTTT
TRBJ1-2	TRBV3-1/TRBV3-2	-	TRBD1	CASSHRRTGANYGYTF	TGTGCCAGCAGCCACCGCCGGACAGGGGCAAACTATGGCTACACCTTC
TRBJ1-1	TRBV7-9	-	-	CASSYVSGATEAFF	TGTGCCAGCAGCTATGTTTCAGGGGCGACTGAAGCTTTCTTT
TRBJ1-6	TRBV7-2	-	TRBD1	CASNLAPGQGGSPLHF	TGTGCCAGCAACCTGGCGCCGGGACAGGGCGGTTCACCCCTCCACTTT
TRBJ2-1	TRBV5-1	-	TRBD2	CASSRIRLAGGRYNEQFF	TGCGCCAGCAGCCGGATCAGACTAGCGGGGGGCCGTTACAATGAGCAGTTCTTC
TRBJ1-3	TRBV14	-	-	CASRGSSSGNTIYF	TGTGCCAGCCGGGGGTCGAGCTCTGGAAACACCATATATTTT
TRBJ1-1	TRBV6-9	once	-	CASSWTGHQDSEAFF	TGTGCCAGCAGTTGGACGGGTCACCAGGACTCTGAAGCTTTCTTT
TRBJ1-3	TRBV2	-	TRBD1	CASTREKGASNTIYF	TGTGCCAGCACCCGGGAGAAGGGGGCGTCTAACACCATATATTTT
TRBJ1-1	TRBV6-1	-	TRBD1	CASSESTGTGARAFF	TGTGCCAGCAGTGAATCGACCGGGACAGGGGCTCGAGCTTTCTTT
TRBJ2-3	TRBV5-1	-	TRBD1	CASTPWTGRTDTQYF	TGCGCCAGCACCCCTTGGACAGGGAGGACAGATACGCAGTATTTT
TRBJ1-1	TRBV7-7	-	TRBD1	CASSRDRNTEAFF	TGTGCCAGCAGCCGGGACAGGAACACTGAAGCTTTCTTT
TRBJ1-2	TRBV4-3	-	-	CASSQDVGREKGYTF	TGCGCCAGCAGCCAAGATGTCGGACGGGAAAAGGGCTACACCTTC
TRBJ2-7	TRBV7-9	-	-	CASSLPWATVSSYEQYF	TGTGCCAGCAGCCTCCCCTGGGCGACGGTTAGCTCCTACGAGCAGTACTTC
TRBJ2-1	TRBV5-1	-	TRBD1	CASNYQGASSYNEQFF	TGCGCCAGCAACTATCAGGGGGCCAGCTCCTACAATGAGCAGTTCTTC
TRBJ1-6	TRBV2	once	TRBD1	CASMWQGVGSPLHF	TGTGCCAGCATGTGGCAGGGGGTCGGTTCACCCCTCCACTTT
TRBJ1-3	TRBV3-1/TRBV3-2	-	-	CASSQQNTIYF	TGTGCCAGCAGCCAACAAAACACCATATATTTT
TRBJ2-7	TRBV6-1	few	-	CASSEASDSSYEQYF	TGTGCCAGCAGTGAAGCGAGTGACAGCTCCTACGAGCAGTACTTC
TRBJ2-3	TRBV18	-	-	CASSQGGGTDTQYF	TGTGCCAGCTCCCAGGGGGGAGGCACAGATACGCAGTATTTT
TRBJ2-3	TRBV5-5	-	TRBD2	CASSRSASGGYTTDTQYF	TGTGCCAGCAGCCGGTCGGCTAGCGGGGGGTACACAACAGATACGCAGTATTTT
TRBJ2-3	TRBV29-1	-	TRBD2	CSLSGTSGGAILDTQYF	TGCAGCTTAAGTGGGACTAGCGGGGGGGCGATATTAGATACGCAGTATTTT
TRBJ1-1	TRBV18	-	TRBD1	CASSPGTGPEAFF	TGTGCCAGCTCACCCGGGACAGGGCCTGAAGCTTTCTTT